This TCR beta chain was sequenced during a study of T cell repertoires in cytomegalovirus infection. The overall study: CMV infection together with matching HLA type was indicated by public TCR beta signatures.

Germline-derived CDR1 and CDR2 are SGHVS and FNYEAQ. V lost 0 bases to trimming and J lost 4 bases, with 5 bases between them. This CDR3 has 13 amino acids. With regard to this clonotype: Its antigen is not known.

TCRdb ran MiXCR on the reads and lists one entry per CDR3 protein. The sample has about half a million distinct CDR3 sequences; 25% to 35% are singletons. The chain carries TRBV7-6 and TRBJ2-3; no reliable D call. This sequence was found in a human donor in good health (CMV status not recorded). Some clones in this sample may be carry-over from other donors' samples. This specimen was cultured PBMCs, taken from culture after CMV antigen stimulation. In DNA form, the CDR3 reads TGTGCCAGCAGCTTAGCGCGGCCAGATACGCAGTATTTT. Protein: CASSLARPDTQYF.